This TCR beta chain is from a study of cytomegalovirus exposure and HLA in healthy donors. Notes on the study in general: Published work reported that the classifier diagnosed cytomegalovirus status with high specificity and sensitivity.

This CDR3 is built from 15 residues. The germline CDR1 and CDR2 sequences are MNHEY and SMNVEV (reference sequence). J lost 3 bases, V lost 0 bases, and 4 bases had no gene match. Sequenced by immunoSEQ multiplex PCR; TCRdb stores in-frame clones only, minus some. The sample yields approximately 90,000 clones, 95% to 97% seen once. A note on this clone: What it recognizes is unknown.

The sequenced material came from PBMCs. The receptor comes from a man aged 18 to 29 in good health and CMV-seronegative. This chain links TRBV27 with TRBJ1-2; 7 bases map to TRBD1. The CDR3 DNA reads TGTGCCAGCAGTTTATCGGGGACAGCGGACTATGGCTACACCTTC. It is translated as CASSLSGTADYGYTF.